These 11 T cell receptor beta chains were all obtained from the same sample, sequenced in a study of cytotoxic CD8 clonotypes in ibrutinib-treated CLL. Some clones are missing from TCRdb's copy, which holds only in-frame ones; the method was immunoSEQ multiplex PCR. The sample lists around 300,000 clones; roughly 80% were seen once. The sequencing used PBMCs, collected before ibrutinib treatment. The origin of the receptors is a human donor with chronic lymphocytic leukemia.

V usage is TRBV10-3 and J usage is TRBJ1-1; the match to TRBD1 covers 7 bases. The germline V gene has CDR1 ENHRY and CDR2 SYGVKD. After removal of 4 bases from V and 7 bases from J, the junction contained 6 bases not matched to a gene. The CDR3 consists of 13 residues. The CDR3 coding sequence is TGTGCCATCAGTGTGACAGGGCCAAATGAAGCTTTCTTT. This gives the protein CAISVTGPNEAFF.

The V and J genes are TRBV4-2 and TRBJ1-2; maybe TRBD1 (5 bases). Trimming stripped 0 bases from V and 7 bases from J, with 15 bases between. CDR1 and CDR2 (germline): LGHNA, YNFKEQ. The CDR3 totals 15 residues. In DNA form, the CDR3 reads TGTGCCAGCAGCCAAGAAATTGGCAGGGAGAGTGGCTACACCTTC. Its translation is CASSQEIGRESGYTF.

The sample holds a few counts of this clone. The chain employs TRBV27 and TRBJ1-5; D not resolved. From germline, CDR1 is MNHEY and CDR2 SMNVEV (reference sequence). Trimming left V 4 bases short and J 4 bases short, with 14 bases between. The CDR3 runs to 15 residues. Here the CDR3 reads CASSSLPRHNQPQHF. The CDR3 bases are TGTGCCAGCAGTTCATTACCCCGACATAATCAGCCCCAGCATTTT.

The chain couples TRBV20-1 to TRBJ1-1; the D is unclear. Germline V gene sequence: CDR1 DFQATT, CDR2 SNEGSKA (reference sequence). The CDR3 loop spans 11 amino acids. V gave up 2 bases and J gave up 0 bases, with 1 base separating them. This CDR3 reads CSARLNTEAFF. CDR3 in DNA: TGCAGTGCTAGACTGAACACTGAAGCTTTCTTT.

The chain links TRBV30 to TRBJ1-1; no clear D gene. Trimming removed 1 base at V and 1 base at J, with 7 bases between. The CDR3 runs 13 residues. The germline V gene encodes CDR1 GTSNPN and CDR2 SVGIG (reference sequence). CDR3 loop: CAWSAQSNTEAFF. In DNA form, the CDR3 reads TGTGCCTGGAGTGCACAATCGAACACTGAAGCTTTCTTT.

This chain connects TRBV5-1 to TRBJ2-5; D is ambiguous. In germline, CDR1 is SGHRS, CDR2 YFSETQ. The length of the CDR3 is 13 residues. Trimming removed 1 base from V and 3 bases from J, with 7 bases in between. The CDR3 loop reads CASSLYGEETQYF. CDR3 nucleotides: TGCGCCAGCAGCTTGTATGGGGAAGAGACCCAGTACTTC. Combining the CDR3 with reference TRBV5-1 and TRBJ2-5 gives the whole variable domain KAGVTQTPRYLIKTRGQQVTLSCSPISGHRSVSWYQQTPGQGLQFLFEYFSETQRNKGNFPGRFSGRQFSNSRSEMNVSTLELGDSALYLCASSLYGEETQYFGPGTRLLVL.

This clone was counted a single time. The DNA for the CDR3 is TGCGCCAGCAGCCAAGATCTGGCGAACACTGAAGCTTTCTTT. It codes for CASSQDLANTEAFF. This chain uses TRBV4-3 with TRBJ1-1; unclear D gene. Germline V gives CDR1 LGHNA, CDR2 YSLEER. Trimming cost V 0 bases and J 1 base, with 6 bases left between them. The CDR3 totals 14 residues.

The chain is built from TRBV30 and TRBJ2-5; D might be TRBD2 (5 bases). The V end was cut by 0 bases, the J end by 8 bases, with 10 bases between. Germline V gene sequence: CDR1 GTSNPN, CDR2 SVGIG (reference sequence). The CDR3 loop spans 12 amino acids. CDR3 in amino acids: CAWSVYRGTQYF. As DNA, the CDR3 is TGTGCCTGGAGTGTATACCGGGGAACCCAGTACTTC.

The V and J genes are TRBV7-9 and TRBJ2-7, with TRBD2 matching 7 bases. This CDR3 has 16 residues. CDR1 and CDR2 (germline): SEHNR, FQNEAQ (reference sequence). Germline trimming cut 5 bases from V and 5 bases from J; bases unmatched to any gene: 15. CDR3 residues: CASSHDRSGGLDEQYF. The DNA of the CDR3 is TGTGCCAGCAGCCATGATAGGTCGGGAGGTCTCGACGAGCAGTACTTC.

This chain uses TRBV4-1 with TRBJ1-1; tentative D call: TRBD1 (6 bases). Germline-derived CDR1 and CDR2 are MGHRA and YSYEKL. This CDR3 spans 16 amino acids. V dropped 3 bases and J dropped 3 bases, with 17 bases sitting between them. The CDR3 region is CASSHEPRGFDTEAFF. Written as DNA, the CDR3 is TGCGCCAGCAGCCACGAACCCAGGGGATTTGACACTGAAGCTTTCTTT.

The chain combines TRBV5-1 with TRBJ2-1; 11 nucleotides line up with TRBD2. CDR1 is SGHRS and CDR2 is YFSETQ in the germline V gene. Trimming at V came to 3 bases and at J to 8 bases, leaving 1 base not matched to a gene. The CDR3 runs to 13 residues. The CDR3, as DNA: TGCGCCAGCAGCTCACTAGCGGGAGATGAGCAGTTCTTC. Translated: CASSSLAGDEQFF.